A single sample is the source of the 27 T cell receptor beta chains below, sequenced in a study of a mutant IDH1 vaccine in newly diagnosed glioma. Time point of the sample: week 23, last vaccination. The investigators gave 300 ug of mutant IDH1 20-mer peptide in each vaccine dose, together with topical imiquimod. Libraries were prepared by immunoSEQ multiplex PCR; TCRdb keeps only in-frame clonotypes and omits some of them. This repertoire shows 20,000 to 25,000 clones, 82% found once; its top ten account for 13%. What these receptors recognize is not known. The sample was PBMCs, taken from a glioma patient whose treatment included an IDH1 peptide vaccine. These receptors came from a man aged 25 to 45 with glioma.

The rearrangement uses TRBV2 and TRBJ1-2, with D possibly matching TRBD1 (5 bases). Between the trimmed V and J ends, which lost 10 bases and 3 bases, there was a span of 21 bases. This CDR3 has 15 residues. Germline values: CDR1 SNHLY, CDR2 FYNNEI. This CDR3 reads CATRSYGREDYGYTF. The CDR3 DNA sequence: TGTGCCACCCGATCATATGGCAGGGAGGACTATGGCTACACCTTC.

In DNA form, the CDR3 reads TGTGCCAGCAGTTACGGGGAACTGGGCAAAAACATTCAGTACTTC. Translating it yields CASSYGELGKNIQYF. This chain connects TRBV6-5 to TRBJ2-4; D is ambiguous. Trimming cost V 2 bases and J 3 bases, with 11 bases left between them. The CDR3 spans 15 residues. The V gene's germline CDR1 is MNHEY and CDR2 SVGAGI.

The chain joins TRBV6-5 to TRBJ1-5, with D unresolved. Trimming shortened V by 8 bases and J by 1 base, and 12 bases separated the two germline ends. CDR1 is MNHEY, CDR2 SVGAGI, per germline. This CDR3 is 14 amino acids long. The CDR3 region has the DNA TGTGCCAGCTCGAGCACAGTAAGCAATCAGCCCCAGCATTTT. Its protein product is CASSSTVSNQPQHF.

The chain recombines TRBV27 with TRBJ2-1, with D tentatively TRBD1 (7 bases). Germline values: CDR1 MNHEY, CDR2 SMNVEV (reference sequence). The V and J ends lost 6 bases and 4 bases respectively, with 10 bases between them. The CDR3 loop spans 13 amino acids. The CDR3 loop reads CASRRDSYNEQFF. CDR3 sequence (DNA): TGTGCCAGCAGGCGGGACAGTTACAATGAGCAGTTCTTC.

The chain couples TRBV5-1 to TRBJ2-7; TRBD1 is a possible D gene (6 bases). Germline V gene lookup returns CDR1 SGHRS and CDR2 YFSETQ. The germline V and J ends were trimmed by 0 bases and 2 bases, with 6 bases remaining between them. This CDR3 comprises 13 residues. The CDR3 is CASSLDRAYEQYF. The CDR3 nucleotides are TGCGCCAGCAGCTTGGACAGGGCCTACGAGCAGTACTTC.

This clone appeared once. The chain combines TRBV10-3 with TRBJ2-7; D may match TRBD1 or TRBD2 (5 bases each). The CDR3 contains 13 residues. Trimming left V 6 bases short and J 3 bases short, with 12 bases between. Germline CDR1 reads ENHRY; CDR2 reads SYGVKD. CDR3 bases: TGTGCCATCAGCTCCGGGACGGTCTACGAGCAGTACTTC. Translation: CAISSGTVYEQYF.

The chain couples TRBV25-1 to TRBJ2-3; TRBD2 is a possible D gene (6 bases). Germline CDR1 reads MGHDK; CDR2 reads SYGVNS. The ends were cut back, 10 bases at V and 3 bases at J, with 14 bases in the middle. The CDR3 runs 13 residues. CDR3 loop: CAKVEAGTDTQYF. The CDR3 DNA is TGTGCCAAGGTAGAGGCGGGAACAGATACGCAGTATTTT.

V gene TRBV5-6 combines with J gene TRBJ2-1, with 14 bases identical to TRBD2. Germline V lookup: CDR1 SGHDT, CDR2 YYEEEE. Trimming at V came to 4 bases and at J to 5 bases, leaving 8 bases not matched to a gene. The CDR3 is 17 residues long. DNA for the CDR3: TGTGCCAGCAGCCCCCTAGTGGGACTAGCGGGGGACAATGAGCAGTTCTTC. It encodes CASSPLVGLAGDNEQFF.

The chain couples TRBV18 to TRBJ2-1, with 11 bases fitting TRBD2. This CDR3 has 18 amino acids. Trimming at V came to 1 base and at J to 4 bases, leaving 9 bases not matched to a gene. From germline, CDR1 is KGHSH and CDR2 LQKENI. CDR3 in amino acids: CASSPLTLTSGTYNEQFF. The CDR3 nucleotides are TGTGCCAGCTCACCACTCACACTGACTAGCGGGACTTACAATGAGCAGTTCTTC.

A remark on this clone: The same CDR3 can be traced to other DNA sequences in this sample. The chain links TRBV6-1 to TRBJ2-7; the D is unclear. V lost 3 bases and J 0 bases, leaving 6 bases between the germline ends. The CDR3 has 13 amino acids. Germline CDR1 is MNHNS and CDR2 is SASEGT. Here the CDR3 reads CASSEGDSYEQYF. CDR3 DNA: TGTGCCAGCAGTGAGGGTGACTCCTACGAGCAGTACTTC.

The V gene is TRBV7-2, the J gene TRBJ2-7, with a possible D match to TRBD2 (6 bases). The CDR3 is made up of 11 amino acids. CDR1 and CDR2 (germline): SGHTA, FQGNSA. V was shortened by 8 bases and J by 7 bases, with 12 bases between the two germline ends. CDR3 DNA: TGTGCCAGCCGGGCTGCGGGAGAGCAGTACTTC. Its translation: CASRAAGEQYF. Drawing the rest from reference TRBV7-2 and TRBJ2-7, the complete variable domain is GAGVSQSPSNKVTEKGKDVELRCDPISGHTALYWYRQSLGQGLEFLIYFQGNSAPDKSGLPSDRFSAERTGGSVSTLTIQRTQQEDSAVYLCASRAAGEQYFGPGTRLTVT.

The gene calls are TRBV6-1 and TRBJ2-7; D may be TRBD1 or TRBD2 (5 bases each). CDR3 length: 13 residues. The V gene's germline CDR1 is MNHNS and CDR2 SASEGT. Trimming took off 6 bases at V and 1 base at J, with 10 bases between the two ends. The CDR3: CASSLGESYEQYF. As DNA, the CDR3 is TGTGCCAGCAGCCTGGGGGAGTCCTACGAGCAGTACTTC.

CDR3 amino acids: CASSPLGAEAFF. DNA of the CDR3: TGTGCCAGCAGCCCGCTCGGCGCTGAAGCTTTCTTT. The rearrangement joins TRBV11-2 to TRBJ1-1; no clear D gene. Trimming left V 5 bases short and J 6 bases short, with 10 bases between. CDR1 is SGHAT, CDR2 FQNNGV, per germline. CDR3 length: 12 amino acids. The full variable domain, with the rest looked up from reference TRBV11-2 and TRBJ1-1, is EAGVAQSPRYKIIEKRQSVAFWCNPISGHATLYWYQQILGQGPKLLIQFQNNGVVDDSQLPKDRFSAERLKGVDSTLKIQPAKLEDSAVYLCASSPLGAEAFFGQGTRLTVV.

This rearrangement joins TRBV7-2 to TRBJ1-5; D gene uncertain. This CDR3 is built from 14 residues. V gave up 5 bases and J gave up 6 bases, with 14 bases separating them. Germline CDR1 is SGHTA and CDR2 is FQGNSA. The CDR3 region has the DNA TGTGCCAGCAGCCCCGGTACGACGGGTCAGCCCCAGCATTTT. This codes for CASSPGTTGQPQHF.

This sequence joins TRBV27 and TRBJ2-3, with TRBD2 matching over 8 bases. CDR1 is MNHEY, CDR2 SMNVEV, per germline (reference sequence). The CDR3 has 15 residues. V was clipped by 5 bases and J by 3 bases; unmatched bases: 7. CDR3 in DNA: TGTGCCAGCAGTCCCGGGGGGGGGTGGACAGATACGCAGTATTTT. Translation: CASSPGGGWTDTQYF.

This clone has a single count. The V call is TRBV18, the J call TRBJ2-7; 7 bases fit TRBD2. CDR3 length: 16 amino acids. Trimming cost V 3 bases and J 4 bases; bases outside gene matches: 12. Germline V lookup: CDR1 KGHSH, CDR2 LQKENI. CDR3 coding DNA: TGTGCCAGCTCACCCCTACTAGCGAGTGGGATTTACGAGCAGTACTTC. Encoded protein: CASSPLLASGIYEQYF.

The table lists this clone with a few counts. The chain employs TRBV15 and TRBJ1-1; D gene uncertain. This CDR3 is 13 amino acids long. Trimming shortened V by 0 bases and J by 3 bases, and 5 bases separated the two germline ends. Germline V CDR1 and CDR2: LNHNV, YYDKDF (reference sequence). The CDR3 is CATSRDSHTEAFF. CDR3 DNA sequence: TGTGCCACCAGCAGAGACAGTCACACTGAAGCTTTCTTT. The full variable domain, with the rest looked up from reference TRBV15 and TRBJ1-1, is DAMVIQNPRYQVTQFGKPVTLSCSQTLNHNVMYWYQQKSSQAPKLLFHYYDKDFNNEADTPDNFQSRRPNTSFCFLDIRSPGLGDTAMYLCATSRDSHTEAFFGQGTRLTVV.

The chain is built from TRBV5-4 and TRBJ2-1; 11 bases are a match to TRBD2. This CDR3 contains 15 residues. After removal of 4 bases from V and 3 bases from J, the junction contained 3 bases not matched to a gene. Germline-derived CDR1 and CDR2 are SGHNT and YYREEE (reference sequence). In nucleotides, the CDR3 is TGTGCCAGCAGCCTTGGACTAGCGGGCTACAATGAGCAGTTCTTC. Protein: CASSLGLAGYNEQFF.

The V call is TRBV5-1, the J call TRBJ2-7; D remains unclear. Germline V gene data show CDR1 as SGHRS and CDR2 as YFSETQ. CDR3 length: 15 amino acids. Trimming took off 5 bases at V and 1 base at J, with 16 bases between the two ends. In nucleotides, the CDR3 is TGCGCCAGCAGAATTACAGAATCCCGATCCTACGAGCAGTACTTC. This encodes CASRITESRSYEQYF.

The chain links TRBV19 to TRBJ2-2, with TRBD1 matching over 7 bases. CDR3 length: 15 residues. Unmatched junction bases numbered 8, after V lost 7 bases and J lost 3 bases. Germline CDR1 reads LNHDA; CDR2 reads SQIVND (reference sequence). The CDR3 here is CASNSGQDYTGELFF. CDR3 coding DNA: TGTGCCAGTAACAGCGGACAGGACTACACCGGGGAGCTGTTTTTT. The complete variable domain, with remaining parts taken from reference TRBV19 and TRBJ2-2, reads DGGITQSPKYLFRKEGQNVTLSCEQNLNHDAMYWYRQDPGQGLRLIYYSQIVNDFQKGDIAEGYSVSREKKESFPLTVTSAQKNPTAFYLCASNSGQDYTGELFFGEGSRLTVL.

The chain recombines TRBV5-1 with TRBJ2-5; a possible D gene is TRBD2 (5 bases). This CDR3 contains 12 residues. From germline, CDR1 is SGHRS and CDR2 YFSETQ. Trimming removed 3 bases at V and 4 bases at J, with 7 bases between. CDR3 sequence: CASSSEGETQYF. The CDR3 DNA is TGCGCCAGCAGCTCTGAGGGAGAGACCCAGTACTTC.

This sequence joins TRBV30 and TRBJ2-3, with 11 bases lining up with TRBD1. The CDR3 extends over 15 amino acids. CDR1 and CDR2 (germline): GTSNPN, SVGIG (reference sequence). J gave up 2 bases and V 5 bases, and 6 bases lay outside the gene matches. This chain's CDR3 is CAWGDRGALTDTQYF. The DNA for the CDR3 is TGTGCCTGGGGGGACAGGGGGGCCCTCACAGATACGCAGTATTTT.

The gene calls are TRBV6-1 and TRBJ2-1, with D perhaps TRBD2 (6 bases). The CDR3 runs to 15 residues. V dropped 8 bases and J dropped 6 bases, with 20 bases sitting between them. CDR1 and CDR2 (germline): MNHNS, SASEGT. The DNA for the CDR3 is TGTGCCAGCGAGTCTAGCGTCATAAGATTCAATGAGCAGTTCTTC. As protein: CASESSVIRFNEQFF.

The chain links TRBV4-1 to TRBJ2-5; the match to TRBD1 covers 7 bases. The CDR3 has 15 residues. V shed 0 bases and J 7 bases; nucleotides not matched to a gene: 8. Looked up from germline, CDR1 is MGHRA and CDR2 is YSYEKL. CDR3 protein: CASSQEDRALRTQYF. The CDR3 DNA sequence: TGCGCCAGCAGCCAAGAAGACAGGGCCCTCCGGACCCAGTACTTC.

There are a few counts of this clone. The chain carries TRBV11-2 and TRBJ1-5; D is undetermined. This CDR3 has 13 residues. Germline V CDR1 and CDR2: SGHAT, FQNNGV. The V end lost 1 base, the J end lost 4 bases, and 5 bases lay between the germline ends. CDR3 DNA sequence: TGTGCCAGCAGCTTAGGGCAGAATCAGCCCCAGCATTTT. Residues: CASSLGQNQPQHF.

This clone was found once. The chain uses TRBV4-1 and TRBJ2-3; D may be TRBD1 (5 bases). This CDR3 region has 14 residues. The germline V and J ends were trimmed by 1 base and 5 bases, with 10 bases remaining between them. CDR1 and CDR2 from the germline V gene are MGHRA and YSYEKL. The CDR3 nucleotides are TGCGCCAGCAGCCAAGGACAGTTTCAAGATACGCAGTATTTT. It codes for CASSQGQFQDTQYF.

The CDR3 DNA reads as TGTGCCAGCAGCTCCCTAGCGGGGTTTAGCACAGATACGCAGTATTTT. Translating it yields CASSSLAGFSTDTQYF. The chain uses TRBV7-2 and TRBJ2-3; 9 positions agree with TRBD2. Germline CDR1 and CDR2: SGHTA and FQGNSA. The CDR3 is made up of 16 amino acids. The junction had 5 bases not matched to a gene; V was cut back by 4 bases and J by 0 bases.